The 2 T cell receptor beta chains given below trace back to one sample, sequenced in a study of graft-versus-host responses after intestinal transplantation. Antigen specificity for these receptors is unknown. TCRdb's table, derived via immunoSEQ multiplex PCR, lists solely in-frame clones and lacks some. Here the sample spans some 150,000 clones, nearly 95% being singletons. The starting material was unstimulated CD4+ T cells sorted from spleen or lymph node cells, obtained before intestinal transplant. The origin of the receptors is a human donor who received an intestinal transplant.

The rearrangement joins TRBV4-2 to TRBJ2-7; D perhaps matches TRBD2 (5 bases). The germline CDR1 and CDR2 sequences are LGHNA and YNFKEQ. The V gene lost 3 bases and the J gene lost 4 bases, with 10 bases spanning the gap. This CDR3 comprises 13 residues. CDR3 sequence (DNA): TGTGCCAGCAGCCACCCCACTAGGTACGAGCAGTACTTC. Its protein is CASSHPTRYEQYF.

CDR3 amino acids: CASSIRTSGYEQYF. The CDR3 nucleotides read TGTGCCAGTAGTATACGGACTAGCGGCTACGAGCAGTACTTC. This rearrangement joins TRBV19 to TRBJ2-7; TRBD2 agrees at 10 bases. CDR1 and CDR2 from the germline V gene are LNHDA and SQIVND (reference sequence). This CDR3 region has 14 residues. V was clipped by 2 bases and J by 3 bases; unmatched bases: 1.